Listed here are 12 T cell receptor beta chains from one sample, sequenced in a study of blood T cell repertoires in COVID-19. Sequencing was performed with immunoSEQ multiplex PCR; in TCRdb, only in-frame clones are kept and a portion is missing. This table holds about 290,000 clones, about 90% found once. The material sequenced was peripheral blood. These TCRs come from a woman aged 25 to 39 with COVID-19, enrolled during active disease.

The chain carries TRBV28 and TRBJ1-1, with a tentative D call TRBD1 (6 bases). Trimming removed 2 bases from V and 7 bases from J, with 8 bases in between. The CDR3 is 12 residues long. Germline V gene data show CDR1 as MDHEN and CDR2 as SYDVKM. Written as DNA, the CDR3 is TGTGCCAGCAGTTTAGGGACAATTGAAGCTTTCTTT. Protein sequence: CASSLGTIEAFF.

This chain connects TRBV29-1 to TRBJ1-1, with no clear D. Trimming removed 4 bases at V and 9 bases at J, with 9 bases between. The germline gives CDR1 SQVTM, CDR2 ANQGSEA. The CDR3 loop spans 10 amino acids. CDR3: CSVGQIQAFF. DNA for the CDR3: TGCAGCGTTGGGCAGATACAAGCTTTCTTT.

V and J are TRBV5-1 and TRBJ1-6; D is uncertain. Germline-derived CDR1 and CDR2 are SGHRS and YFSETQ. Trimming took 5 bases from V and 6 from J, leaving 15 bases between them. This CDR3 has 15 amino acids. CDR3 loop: CASREAGVGNSPLHF. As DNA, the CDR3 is TGCGCCAGCAGAGAGGCCGGGGTAGGTAATTCACCCCTCCACTTT.

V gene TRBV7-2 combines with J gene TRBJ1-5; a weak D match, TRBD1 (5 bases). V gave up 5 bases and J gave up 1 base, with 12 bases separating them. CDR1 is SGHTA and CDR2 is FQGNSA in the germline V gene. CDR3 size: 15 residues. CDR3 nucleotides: TGTGCCAGCAGCGTAATGGGGGGGAGCAATCAGCCCCAGCATTTT. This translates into CASSVMGGSNQPQHF.

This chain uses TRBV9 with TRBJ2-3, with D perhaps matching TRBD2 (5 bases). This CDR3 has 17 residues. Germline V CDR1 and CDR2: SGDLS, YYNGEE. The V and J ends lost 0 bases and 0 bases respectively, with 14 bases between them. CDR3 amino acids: CASSVEALATSTDTQYF. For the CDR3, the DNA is TGTGCCAGCAGCGTAGAGGCGCTAGCCACCAGCACAGATACGCAGTATTTT. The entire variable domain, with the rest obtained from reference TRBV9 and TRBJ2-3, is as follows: DSGVTQTPKHLITATGQRVTLRCSPRSGDLSVYWYQQSLDQGLQFLIQYYNGEERAKGNILERFSAQQFPDLHSELNLSSLELGDSALYFCASSVEALATSTDTQYFGPGTRLTVL.

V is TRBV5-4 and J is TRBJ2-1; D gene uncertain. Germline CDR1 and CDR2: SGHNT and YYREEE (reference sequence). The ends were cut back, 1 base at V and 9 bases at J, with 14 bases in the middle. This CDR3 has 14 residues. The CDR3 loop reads CASSLTGPSGEQFF. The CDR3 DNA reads TGTGCCAGCAGCTTGACTGGTCCCTCGGGTGAGCAGTTCTTC.

For the CDR3, the DNA is TGTGCCAGCTTTGACACAGATAACTATGGCTACACCTTC. Protein: CASFDTDNYGYTF. The rearrangement uses TRBV6-5 and TRBJ1-2, with D unclear. The V gene's germline CDR1 is MNHEY and CDR2 SVGAGI. V was shortened by 8 bases and J by 1 base, with 11 bases between the two germline ends. CDR3 length: 13 amino acids.

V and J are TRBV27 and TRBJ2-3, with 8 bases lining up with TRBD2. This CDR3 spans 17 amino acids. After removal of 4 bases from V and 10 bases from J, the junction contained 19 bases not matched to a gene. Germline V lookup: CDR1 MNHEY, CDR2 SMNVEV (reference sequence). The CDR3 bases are TGTGCCAGCAGTTCCATACCGGGACTAGTGGGGGTCGGGGCGCAGTATTTT. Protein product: CASSSIPGLVGVGAQYF.

CDR3 sequence: CASSDRGGFSTDTQYF. The CDR3 region has the DNA TGTGCCAGCAGTGACCGGGGGGGCTTTAGCACAGATACGCAGTATTTT. The chain couples TRBV6-4 to TRBJ2-3, with 8 bases identical to TRBD2. V lost 2 bases, J lost 0 bases, and 4 bases stayed unmatched. Germline CDR1 reads MRHNA; CDR2 reads SNTAGT. The CDR3 spans 16 residues.

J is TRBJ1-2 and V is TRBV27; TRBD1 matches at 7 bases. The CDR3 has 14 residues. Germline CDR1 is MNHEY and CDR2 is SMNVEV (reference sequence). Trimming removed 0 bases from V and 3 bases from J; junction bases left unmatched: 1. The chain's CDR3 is CASSLSTGYYGYTF. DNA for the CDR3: TGTGCCAGCAGTTTATCGACAGGGTACTATGGCTACACCTTC.

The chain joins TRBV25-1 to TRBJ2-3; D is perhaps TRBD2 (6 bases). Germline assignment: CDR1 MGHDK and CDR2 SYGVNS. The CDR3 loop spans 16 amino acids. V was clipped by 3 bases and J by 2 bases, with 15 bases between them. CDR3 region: CASSERAGGNTDTQYF. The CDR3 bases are TGTGCCAGCAGTGAGCGGGCCGGGGGAAACACAGATACGCAGTATTTT. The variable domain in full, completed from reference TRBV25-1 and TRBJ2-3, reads EADIYQTPRYLVIGTGKKITLECSQTMGHDKMYWYQQDPGMELHLIHYSYGVNSTEKGDLSSESTVSRIRTEHFPLTLESARPSHTSQYLCASSERAGGNTDTQYFGPGTRLTVL.

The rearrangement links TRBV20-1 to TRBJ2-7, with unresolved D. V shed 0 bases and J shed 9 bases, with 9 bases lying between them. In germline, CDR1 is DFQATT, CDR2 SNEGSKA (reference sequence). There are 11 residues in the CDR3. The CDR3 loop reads CSAREETGQYF. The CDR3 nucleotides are TGCAGTGCTAGAGAGGAGACGGGGCAGTACTTC.